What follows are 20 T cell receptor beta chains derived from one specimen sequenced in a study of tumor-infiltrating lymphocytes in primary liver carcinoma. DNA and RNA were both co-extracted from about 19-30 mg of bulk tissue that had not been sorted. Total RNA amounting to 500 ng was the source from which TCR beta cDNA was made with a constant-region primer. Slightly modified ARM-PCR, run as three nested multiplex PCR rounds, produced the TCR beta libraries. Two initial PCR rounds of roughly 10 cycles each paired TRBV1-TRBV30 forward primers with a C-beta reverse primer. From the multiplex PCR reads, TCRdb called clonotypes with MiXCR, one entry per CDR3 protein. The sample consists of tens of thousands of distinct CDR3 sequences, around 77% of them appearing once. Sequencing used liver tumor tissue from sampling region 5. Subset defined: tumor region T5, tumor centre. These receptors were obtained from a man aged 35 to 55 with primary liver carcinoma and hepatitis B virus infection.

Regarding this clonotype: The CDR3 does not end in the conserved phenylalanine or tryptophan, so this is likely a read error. The DNA of the CDR3 is TGTGCCGTATCGGGGACAGGGGGCACAGATACGCAGTATATT. Protein sequence: CAVSGTGGTDTQYI. The chain combines TRBV10-3 with TRBJ2-3; TRBD1 matches at 10 bases. Germline loops: CDR1 ENHRY, CDR2 SYGVKD. The length of the CDR3 is 14 residues. V shed 11 bases and J 1 base; nucleotides not matched to a gene: 6.

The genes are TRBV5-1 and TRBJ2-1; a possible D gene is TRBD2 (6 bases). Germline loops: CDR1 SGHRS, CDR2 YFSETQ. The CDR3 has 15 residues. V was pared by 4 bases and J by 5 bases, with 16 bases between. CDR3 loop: CASSAGLPGNNEQFF. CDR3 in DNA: TGCGCCAGCAGCGCGGGACTGCCGGGGAACAATGAGCAGTTCTTC.

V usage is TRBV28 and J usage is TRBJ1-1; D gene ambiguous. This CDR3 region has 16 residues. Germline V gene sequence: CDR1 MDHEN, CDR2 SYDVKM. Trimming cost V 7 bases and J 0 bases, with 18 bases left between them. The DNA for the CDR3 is TGTGCCAGCATGAAAACGGGGATAGCATTGAACACTGAAGCTTTCTTT. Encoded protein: CASMKTGIALNTEAFF.

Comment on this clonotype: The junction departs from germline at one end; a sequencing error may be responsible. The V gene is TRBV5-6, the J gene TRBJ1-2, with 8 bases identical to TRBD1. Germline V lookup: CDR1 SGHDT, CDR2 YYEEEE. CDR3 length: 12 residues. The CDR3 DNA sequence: TGTGCCATCAGCTTGGAACCAGGGGGCTACATCTTC. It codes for CAISLEPGGYIF.

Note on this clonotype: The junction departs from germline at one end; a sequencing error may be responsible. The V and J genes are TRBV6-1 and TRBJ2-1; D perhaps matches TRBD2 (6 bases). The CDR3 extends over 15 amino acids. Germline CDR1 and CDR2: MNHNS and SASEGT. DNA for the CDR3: TGTGCCAGCACTTCTACATGGGACTCTTACAATGGGCAGTTCTTC. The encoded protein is CASTSTWDSYNGQFF.

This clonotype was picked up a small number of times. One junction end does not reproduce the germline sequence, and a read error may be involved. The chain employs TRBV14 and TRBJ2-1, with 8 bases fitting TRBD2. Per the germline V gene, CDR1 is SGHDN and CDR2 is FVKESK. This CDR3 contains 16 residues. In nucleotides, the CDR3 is TGTGCAAGCAGTACCGTAGCGGGAAGGGTAAACAATGAGCAGTTCTTC. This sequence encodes CASSTVAGRVNNEQFF.

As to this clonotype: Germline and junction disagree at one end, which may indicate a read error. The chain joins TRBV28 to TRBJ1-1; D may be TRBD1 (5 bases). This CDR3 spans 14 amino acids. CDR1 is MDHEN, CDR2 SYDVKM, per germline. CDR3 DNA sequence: TGTGTCAGCACCTCACGACAGACGAACACTGAAGCTTTCTTT. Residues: CVSTSRQTNTEAFF.

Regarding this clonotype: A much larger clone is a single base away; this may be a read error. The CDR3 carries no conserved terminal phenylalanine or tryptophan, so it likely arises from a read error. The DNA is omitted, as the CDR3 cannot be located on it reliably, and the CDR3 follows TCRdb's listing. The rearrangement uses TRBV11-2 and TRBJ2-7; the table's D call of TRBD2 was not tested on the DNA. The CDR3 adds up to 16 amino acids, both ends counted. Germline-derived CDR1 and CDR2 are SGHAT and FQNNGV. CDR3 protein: CASGLEPSGSWVEQCL.

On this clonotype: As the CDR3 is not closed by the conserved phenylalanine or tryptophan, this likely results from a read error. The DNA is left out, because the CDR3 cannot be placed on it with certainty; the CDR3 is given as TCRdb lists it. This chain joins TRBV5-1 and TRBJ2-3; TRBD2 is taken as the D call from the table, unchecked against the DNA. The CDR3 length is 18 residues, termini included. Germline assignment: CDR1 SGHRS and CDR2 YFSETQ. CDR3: CASTFGLRLETLTDTQYI.

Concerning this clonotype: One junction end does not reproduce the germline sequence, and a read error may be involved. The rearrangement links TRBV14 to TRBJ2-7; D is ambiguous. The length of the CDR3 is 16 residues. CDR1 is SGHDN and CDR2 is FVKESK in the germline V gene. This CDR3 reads CARSQGSQSSSYEQYF. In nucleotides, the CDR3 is TGCGCCAGGAGCCAAGGTTCGCAGTCATCCTCCTACGAGCAGTACTTC.

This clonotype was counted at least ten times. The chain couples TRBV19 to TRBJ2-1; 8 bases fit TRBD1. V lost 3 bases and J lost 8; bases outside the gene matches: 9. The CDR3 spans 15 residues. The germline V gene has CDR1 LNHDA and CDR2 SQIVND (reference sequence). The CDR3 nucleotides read TGTGCCAGTAGTATCGGGCAGGACAGGGTGCATGAGCAGTTCTTC. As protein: CASSIGQDRVHEQFF.

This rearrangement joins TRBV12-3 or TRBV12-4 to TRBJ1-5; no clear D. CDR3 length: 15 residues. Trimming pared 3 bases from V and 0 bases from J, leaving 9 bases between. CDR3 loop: CASSFNRDSNQPQHF. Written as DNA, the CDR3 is TGTGCCAGCAGTTTTAATCGGGATAGCAATCAGCCCCAGCATTTT.

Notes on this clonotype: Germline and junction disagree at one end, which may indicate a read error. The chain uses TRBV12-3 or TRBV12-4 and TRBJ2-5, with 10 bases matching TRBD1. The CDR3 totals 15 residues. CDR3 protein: CVSSSGTGDQETQCF. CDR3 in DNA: TGTGTCAGCAGTTCCGGGACAGGGGACCAAGAGACCCAGTGCTTC.

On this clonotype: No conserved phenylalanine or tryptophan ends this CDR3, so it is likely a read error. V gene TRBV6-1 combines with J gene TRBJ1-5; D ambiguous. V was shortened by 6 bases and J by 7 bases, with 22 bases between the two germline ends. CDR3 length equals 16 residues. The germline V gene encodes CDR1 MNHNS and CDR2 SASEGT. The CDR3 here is CASSPHPRRLNQPQHL. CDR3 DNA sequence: TGTGCCAGCAGCCCCCACCCTCGACGGCTCAACCAGCCCCAGCATTTA.

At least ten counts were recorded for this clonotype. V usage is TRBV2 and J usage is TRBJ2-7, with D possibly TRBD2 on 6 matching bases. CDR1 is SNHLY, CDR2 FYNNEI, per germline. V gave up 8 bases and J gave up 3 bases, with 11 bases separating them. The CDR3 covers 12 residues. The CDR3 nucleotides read TGTGCCAGCTACCGGGACTTCTACGAGCAGTACTTC. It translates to CASYRDFYEQYF.

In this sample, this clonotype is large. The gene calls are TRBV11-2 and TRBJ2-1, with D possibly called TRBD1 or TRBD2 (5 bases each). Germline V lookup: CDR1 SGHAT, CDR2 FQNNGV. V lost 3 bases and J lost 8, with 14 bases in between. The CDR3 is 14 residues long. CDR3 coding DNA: TGTGCCAGCAGCTTGTCTAGCTTGGGGCATGAGCAGTTCTTC. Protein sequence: CASSLSSLGHEQFF.

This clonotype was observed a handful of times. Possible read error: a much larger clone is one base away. The CDR3: CASGRREGSGGYNEQFF. The CDR3, as DNA: TGTGCCAGCGGCCGGAGGGAGGGGAGCGGAGGCTACAATGAGCAGTTCTTC. The genes are TRBV7-2 and TRBJ2-1; 7 bases align to TRBD2. Germline lookup yields CDR1 SGHTA and CDR2 FQGNSA. The trim removed 8 bases at V and 3 bases at J, leaving 16 bases unmatched. The CDR3 runs to 17 residues.

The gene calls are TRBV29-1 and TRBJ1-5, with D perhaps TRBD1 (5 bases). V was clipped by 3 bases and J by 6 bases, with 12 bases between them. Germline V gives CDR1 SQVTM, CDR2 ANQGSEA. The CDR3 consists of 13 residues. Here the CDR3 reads CSVEDGAGQPQHF. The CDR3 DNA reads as TGCAGCGTTGAGGATGGGGCGGGTCAGCCCCAGCATTTT.

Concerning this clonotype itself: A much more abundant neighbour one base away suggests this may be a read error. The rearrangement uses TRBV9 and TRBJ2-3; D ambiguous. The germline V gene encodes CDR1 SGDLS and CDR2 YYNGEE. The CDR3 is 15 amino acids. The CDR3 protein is CASTVAPGRTDTQYF. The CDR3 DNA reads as TGTGCCAGCACCGTAGCTCCAGGACGAACAGATACGCAGTATTTT.

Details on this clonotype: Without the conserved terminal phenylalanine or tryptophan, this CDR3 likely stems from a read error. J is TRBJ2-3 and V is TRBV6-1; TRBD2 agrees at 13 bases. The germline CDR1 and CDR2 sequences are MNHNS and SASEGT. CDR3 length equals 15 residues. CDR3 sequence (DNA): TGTACCAGCATAGGACTAGCGGGAGCGGCAGATACGCAGTATTTG. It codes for CTSIGLAGAADTQYL.